The 8 T cell receptor beta chains reported below all come from one sample, sequenced in a study of shared clonotypes between healthy human individuals (dated by TCRdb to the early 2020s). The receptor library was made with the immunoSEQ multiplex PCR assay. Drawn from immuneACCESS, this table holds only the in-frame rearrangements with V and J called that TCRdb kept. Clones are partly lost; checked studies trace under half to an unresolved V gene and leave the rest unexplained. The sample table contains fewer than 800,000 clones; only one count was recorded for 92% of them. Approximately 24% of the sample is taken by the ten largest. CD8 naive samples were obtained by positive selection for CCR7 among CD45RO-negative cells, yielding a CD45RA+CCR7+ population from which TemRA cells were excluded. Sequencing was performed on naive CD8+ T cells sorted from blood. The sample's cell subset or site label, decoded: CD45RA+CCR7+. The receptors were gathered from a man aged 25 to 40 in good health.

The chain has TRBV7-6 and TRBJ2-3; no clear D gene. The CDR3 spans 16 residues. Trimming took off 4 bases at V and 2 bases at J, with 16 bases between the two ends. The germline V gene encodes CDR1 SGHVS and CDR2 FNYEAQ. The CDR3 spells CASSYFVRGNTDTQYF. For the CDR3, the DNA is TGTGCCAGCAGCTACTTCGTACGAGGAAACACAGATACGCAGTATTTT.

Comment on this clone: The same CDR3 can be traced to other DNA sequences in this sample. J is TRBJ1-2 and V is TRBV9, with D possibly TRBD1 on 5 matching bases. Trimming stripped 3 bases from V and 3 bases from J, with 6 bases between. This CDR3 has 12 amino acids. Germline CDR1 and CDR2: SGDLS and YYNGEE. CDR3 nucleotide sequence: TGTGCCAGCAGCGGGGGGGACTATGGCTACACCTTC. The encoded protein is CASSGGDYGYTF.

V gene TRBV7-3 combines with J gene TRBJ2-7; the D gene is possibly TRBD2 (5 bases). This CDR3 has 13 residues. CDR1 is SGHTA, CDR2 FQGTGA, per germline. The V end lost 3 bases, the J end lost 2 bases, and 8 bases lay between the germline ends. CDR3: CASSLDLTYEQYF. The CDR3 region has the DNA TGTGCCAGCAGCTTGGACTTAACCTACGAGCAGTACTTC.

The chain links TRBV6-1 to TRBJ1-1; 10 nucleotides agree with TRBD1. With V trimmed by 7 bases and J by 7 bases, 12 bases remained unmatched. CDR1 is MNHNS and CDR2 is SASEGT in the germline V gene. The CDR3 has 15 amino acids. CDR3 region: CASTALGQGVNEAFF. In nucleotides, the CDR3 is TGTGCCAGCACCGCTCTCGGACAGGGGGTAAATGAAGCTTTCTTT.

This chain uses TRBV28 with TRBJ2-1, with 8 nucleotides matching TRBD2. V was clipped by 2 bases and J by 4 bases; unmatched bases: 4. The CDR3 is 15 amino acids. Germline V gives CDR1 MDHEN, CDR2 SYDVKM. CDR3 coding DNA: TGTGCCAGCAGTTTACCGGGAGGGGTGTACAATGAGCAGTTCTTC. Its protein product is CASSLPGGVYNEQFF.

J is TRBJ2-1 and V is TRBV7-8; the match to TRBD2 covers 8 bases. The CDR3 is 19 amino acids. Germline V gives CDR1 SGHVS, CDR2 FQNEAQ. The J segment lost 0 bases and the V segment lost 4 bases, leaving 14 bases of the junction unmatched. In DNA, the CDR3 is TGTGCCAGCAGCTATCGGACTAGCCAACAATTAAGCTCCTACAATGAGCAGTTCTTC. Protein product: CASSYRTSQQLSSYNEQFF. Together with reference TRBV7-8 and TRBJ2-1, the CDR3 gives the full variable domain: GAGVSQSPRYKVAKRGQDVALRCDPISGHVSLFWYQQALGQGPEFLTYFQNEAQLDKSGLPSDRFFAERPEGSVSTLKIQRTQQEDSAVYLCASSYRTSQQLSSYNEQFFGPGTRLTVL.

The chain combines TRBV2 with TRBJ2-7; D uncertain. From germline, CDR1 is SNHLY and CDR2 FYNNEI. CDR3 size: 12 residues. Trimming removed 4 bases at V and 3 bases at J, with 7 bases between. CDR3 coding DNA: TGTGCCAGCAGTGGCCAGTTCTACGAGCAGTACTTC. This gives the protein CASSGQFYEQYF.

This clone was detected ten times or more. V and J are TRBV11-2 and TRBJ2-6; tentative D call: TRBD2 (5 bases). V shed 6 bases and J shed 2 bases, with 11 bases lying between them. This CDR3 is 15 amino acids long. The germline gives CDR1 SGHAT, CDR2 FQNNGV. CDR3 amino acids: CASRRVTAGANVLTF. The CDR3 region has the DNA TGTGCCAGCAGGAGGGTAACAGCTGGGGCCAACGTCCTGACTTTC.